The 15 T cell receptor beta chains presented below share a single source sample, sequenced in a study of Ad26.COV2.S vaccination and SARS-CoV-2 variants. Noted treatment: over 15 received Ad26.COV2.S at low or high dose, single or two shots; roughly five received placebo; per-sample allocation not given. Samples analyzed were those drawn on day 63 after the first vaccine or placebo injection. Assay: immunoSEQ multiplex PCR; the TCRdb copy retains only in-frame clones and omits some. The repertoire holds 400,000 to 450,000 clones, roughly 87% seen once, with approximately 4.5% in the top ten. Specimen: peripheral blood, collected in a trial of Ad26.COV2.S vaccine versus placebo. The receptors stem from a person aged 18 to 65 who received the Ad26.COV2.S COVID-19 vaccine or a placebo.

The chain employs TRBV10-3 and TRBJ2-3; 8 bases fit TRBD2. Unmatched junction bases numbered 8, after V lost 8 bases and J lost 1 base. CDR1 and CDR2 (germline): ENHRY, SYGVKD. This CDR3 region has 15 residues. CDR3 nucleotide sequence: TGTGCCATCCGGGAGGGGGTTAGCGGCACAGATACGCAGTATTTT. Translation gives CAIREGVSGTDTQYF.

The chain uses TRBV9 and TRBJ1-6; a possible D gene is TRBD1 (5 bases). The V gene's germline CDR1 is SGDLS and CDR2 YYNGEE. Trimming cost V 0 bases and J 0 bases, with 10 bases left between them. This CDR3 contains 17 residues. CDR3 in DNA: TGTGCCAGCAGCGTAGACCCCCAGGGCTCCTATAATTCACCCCTCCACTTT. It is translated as CASSVDPQGSYNSPLHF.

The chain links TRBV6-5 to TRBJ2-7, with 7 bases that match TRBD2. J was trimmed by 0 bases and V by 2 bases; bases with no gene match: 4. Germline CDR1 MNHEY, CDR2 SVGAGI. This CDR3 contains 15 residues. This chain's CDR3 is CASSYQGLGSYEQYF. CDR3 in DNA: TGTGCCAGCAGTTACCAAGGACTAGGCTCCTACGAGCAGTACTTC.

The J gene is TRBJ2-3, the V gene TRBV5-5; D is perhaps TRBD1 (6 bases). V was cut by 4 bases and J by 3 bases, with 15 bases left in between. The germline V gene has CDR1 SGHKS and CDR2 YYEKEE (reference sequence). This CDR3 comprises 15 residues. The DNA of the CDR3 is TGTGCCAGCAGCCTACAGGGCGCTTGGACAGATACGCAGTATTTT. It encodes CASSLQGAWTDTQYF. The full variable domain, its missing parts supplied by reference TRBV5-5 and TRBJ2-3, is DAGVTQSPTHLIKTRGQQVTLRCSPISGHKSVSWYQQVLGQGPQFIFQYYEKEERGRGNFPDRFSARQFPNYSSELNVNALLLGDSALYLCASSLQGAWTDTQYFGPGTRLTVL.

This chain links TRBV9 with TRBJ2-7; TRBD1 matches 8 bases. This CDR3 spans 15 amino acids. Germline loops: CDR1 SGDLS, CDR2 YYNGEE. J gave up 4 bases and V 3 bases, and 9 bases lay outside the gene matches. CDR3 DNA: TGTGCCAGCAGCGGCGGGACAGGTATGTTGTACGAGCAGTACTTC. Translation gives CASSGGTGMLYEQYF.

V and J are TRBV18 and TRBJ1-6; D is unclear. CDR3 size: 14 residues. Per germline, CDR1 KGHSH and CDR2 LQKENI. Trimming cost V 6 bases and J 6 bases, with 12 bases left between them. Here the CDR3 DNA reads TGTGCCAGCTCGTCTGATGGATCTAATTCACCCCTCCACTTT. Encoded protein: CASSSDGSNSPLHF.

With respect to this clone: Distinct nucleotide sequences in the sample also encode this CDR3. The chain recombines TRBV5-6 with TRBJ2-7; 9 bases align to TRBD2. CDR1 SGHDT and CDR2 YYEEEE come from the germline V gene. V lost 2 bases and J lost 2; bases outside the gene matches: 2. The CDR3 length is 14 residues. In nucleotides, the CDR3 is TGTGCCAGCAGCTTAGGCGGGAGGGCCTACGAGCAGTACTTC. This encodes CASSLGGRAYEQYF.

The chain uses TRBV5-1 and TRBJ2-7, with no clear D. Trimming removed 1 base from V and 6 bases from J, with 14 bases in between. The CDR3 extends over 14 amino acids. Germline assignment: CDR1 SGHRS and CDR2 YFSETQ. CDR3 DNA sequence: TGCGCCAGCAGCTTGATACCCGAGGATGGCGAGCAGTACTTC. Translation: CASSLIPEDGEQYF.

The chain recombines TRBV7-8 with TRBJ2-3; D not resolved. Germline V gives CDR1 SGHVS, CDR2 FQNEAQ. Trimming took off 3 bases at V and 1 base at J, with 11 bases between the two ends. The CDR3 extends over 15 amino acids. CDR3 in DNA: TGTGCCAGCAGCTTGCGAGAGATCCGCACAGATACGCAGTATTTT. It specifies CASSLREIRTDTQYF.

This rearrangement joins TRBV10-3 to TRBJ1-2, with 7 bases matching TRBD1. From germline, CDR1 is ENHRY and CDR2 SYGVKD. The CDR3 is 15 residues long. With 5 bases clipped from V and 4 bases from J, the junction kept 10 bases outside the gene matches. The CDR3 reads CAISLDRVEAYGYTF. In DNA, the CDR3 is TGTGCCATCAGTTTAGACAGGGTCGAGGCCTATGGCTACACCTTC.

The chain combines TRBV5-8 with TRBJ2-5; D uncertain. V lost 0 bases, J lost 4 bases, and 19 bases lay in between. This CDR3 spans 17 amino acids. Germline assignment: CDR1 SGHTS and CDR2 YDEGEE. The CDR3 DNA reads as TGTGCCAGCAGCTTGGCCGGGCCGACTCTTTCAGTAGAGACCCAGTACTTC. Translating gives CASSLAGPTLSVETQYF.

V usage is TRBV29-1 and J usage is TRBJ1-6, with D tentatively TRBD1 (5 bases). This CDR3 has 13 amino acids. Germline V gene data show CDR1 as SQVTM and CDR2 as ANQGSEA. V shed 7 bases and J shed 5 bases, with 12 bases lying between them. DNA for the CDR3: TGCAGCGCGAGTCAGGGCCATAATTCACCCCTCCACTTT. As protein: CSASQGHNSPLHF. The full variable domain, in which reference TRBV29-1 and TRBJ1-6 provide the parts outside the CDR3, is SAVISQKPSRDICQRGTSLTIQCQVDSQVTMMFWYRQQPGQSLTLIATANQGSEATYESGFVIDKFPISRPNLTFSTLTVSNMSPEDSSIYLCSASQGHNSPLHFGNGTRLTVT.

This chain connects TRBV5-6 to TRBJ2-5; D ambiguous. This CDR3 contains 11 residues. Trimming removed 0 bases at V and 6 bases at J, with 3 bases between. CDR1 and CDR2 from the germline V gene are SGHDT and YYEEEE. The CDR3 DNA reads TGTGCCAGCAGCTTGGGCAAGACCCAGTACTTC. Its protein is CASSLGKTQYF.

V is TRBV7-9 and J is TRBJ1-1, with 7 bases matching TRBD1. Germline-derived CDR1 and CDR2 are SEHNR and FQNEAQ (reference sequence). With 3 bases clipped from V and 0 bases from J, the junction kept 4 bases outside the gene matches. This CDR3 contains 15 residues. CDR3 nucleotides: TGTGCCAGCAGCTTGGGACAGAGGGTGAACACTGAAGCTTTCTTT. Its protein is CASSLGQRVNTEAFF.

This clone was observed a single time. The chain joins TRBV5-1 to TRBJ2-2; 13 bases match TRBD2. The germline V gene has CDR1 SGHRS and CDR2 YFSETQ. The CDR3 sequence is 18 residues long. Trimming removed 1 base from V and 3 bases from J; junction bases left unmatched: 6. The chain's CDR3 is CASSLIGTSGTYTGELFF. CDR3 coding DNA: TGCGCCAGCAGCTTGATCGGGACTAGCGGGACCTACACCGGGGAGCTGTTTTTT. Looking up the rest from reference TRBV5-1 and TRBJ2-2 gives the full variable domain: KAGVTQTPRYLIKTRGQQVTLSCSPISGHRSVSWYQQTPGQGLQFLFEYFSETQRNKGNFPGRFSGRQFSNSRSEMNVSTLELGDSALYLCASSLIGTSGTYTGELFFGEGSRLTVL.